The 20 T cell receptor beta chains listed next were all sequenced from one sample in a study of cytomegalovirus exposure and HLA in healthy donors (dated by TCRdb to the late 2010s). Receptor libraries were prepared by the immunoSEQ multiplex PCR assay. For the multiplex PCR, a mixture combining 60 forward primers for TCR Vbeta segments and 13 reverse primers for TCR Jbeta segments was used. TCRdb provides this immuneACCESS table in a form limited to in-frame rearrangements. Some clones are lacking; in checked studies, under half of them reflect an unresolved V gene, and why the rest are absent is not known. This sample comprises hundreds of thousands of clones, approximately 70% of them detected only once. The ten largest clones represent 2.6% of the sample. The sequenced sample was PBMCs. These receptors were obtained from a man between 40 and 49 years old in good health and CMV-seropositive.

V and J are TRBV6-5 and TRBJ2-5, with D possibly matching TRBD2 (5 bases). Per germline, CDR1 MNHEY and CDR2 SVGAGI. The CDR3 consists of 15 residues. Trimming took 0 bases from V and 4 from J, leaving 12 bases between them. CDR3 in amino acids: CASSYSIGVGETQYF. In DNA form, the CDR3 reads TGTGCCAGCAGTTACTCGATCGGGGTTGGAGAGACCCAGTACTTC.

This clone was found once. The V and J genes are TRBV9 and TRBJ2-1, with 7 bases aligning to TRBD2. The CDR3 has 15 residues. Germline V gene data show CDR1 as SGDLS and CDR2 as YYNGEE. V lost 4 bases, J lost 2 bases, and 6 bases stayed unmatched. CDR3 sequence (DNA): TGTGCCAGCAGCCCGTTGGGGGGGGCCTACAATGAGCAGTTCTTC. It yields the protein CASSPLGGAYNEQFF.

This clone is judged medium-sized. The chain uses TRBV6-1 and TRBJ2-7; perhaps TRBD2 as D (5 bases). Trimming pared 7 bases from V and 6 bases from J, leaving 19 bases between. This CDR3 has 14 residues. Germline assignment: CDR1 MNHNS and CDR2 SASEGT. The CDR3 coding sequence is TGTGCCAGCAACGAGAGGGTGATCCCGGGCGAGCAGTACTTC. This encodes CASNERVIPGEQYF.

V and J are TRBV6-6 and TRBJ1-6; no definite D call. The V and J ends lost 6 bases and 9 bases respectively, with 18 bases between them. This CDR3 contains 15 residues. The germline CDR1 and CDR2 sequences are MNHNY and SVGAGI (reference sequence). This chain's CDR3 is CASSPAGEGASPLHF. In nucleotides, the CDR3 is TGTGCCAGCAGCCCCGCGGGCGAGGGAGCTTCACCCCTCCACTTT.

The chain employs TRBV7-9 and TRBJ2-5; D may be TRBD2 (6 bases). Germline CDR1 reads SEHNR; CDR2 reads FQNEAQ (reference sequence). The V gene lost 5 bases and the J gene lost 4 bases, with 17 bases spanning the gap. The CDR3 extends over 15 amino acids. This chain's CDR3 is CASSRLGRGRETQYF. The CDR3 bases are TGTGCCAGCAGCCGTCTGGGACGGGGGAGAGAGACCCAGTACTTC. Full variable domain (remainder filled in from reference TRBV7-9 and TRBJ2-5): DTGVSQNPRHKITKRGQNVTFRCDPISEHNRLYWYRQTLGQGPEFLTYFQNEAQLEKSRLLSDRFSAERPKGSFSTLEIQRTEQGDSAMYLCASSRLGRGRETQYFGPGTRLLVL.

CDR3 in amino acids: CASSLQGTLGPQETQYF. The DNA for the CDR3 is TGTGCCAGCAGCTTACAGGGGACATTAGGTCCCCAAGAGACCCAGTACTTC. The chain couples TRBV5-5 to TRBJ2-5, with 7 bases that match TRBD1. V was pared by 2 bases and J by 1 base, with 11 bases of the junction left unmatched. The CDR3 is made up of 17 amino acids. Germline V gives CDR1 SGHKS, CDR2 YYEKEE (reference sequence).

The chain employs TRBV5-1 and TRBJ2-3; 9 positions agree with TRBD1. The V gene's germline CDR1 is SGHRS and CDR2 YFSETQ. The CDR3 has 16 amino acids. Trimming took 3 bases from V and 2 from J; bases not matched to a gene: 7. The CDR3 loop is CASSSAGTGYTDTQYF. Written as DNA, the CDR3 is TGCGCCAGCAGCTCGGCCGGGACAGGGTACACAGATACGCAGTATTTT.

V gene TRBV7-9 combines with J gene TRBJ1-1, with TRBD1 as a possible D gene (6 bases). Trimming left V 8 bases short and J 7 bases short, with 11 bases between. Germline V gene lookup returns CDR1 SEHNR and CDR2 FQNEAQ (reference sequence). This CDR3 contains 11 residues. CDR3 region: CASGLDSEAFF. The CDR3 DNA is TGTGCCAGCGGCCTGGACAGTGAAGCTTTCTTT.

The chain combines TRBV6-5 with TRBJ1-2; maybe TRBD1 (5 bases). Trimming cost V 5 bases and J 2 bases, with 9 bases left between them. The germline CDR1 and CDR2 sequences are MNHEY and SVGAGI. The CDR3 is 13 amino acids. The CDR3 loop is CASSAQGNYGYTF. CDR3 nucleotides: TGTGCCAGCAGTGCCCAGGGAAACTATGGCTACACCTTC.

The chain carries TRBV7-2 and TRBJ2-7; 11 positions agree with TRBD1. The J segment lost 4 bases and the V segment lost 5 bases, leaving 4 bases of the junction unmatched. CDR3 length: 14 residues. CDR1 and CDR2 from the germline V gene are SGHTA and FQGNSA. For the CDR3, the DNA is TGTGCCAGCAGCCCGGGACAGGGGGAATACGAGCAGTACTTC. It yields the protein CASSPGQGEYEQYF. The full variable domain, its missing parts supplied by reference TRBV7-2 and TRBJ2-7, is GAGVSQSPSNKVTEKGKDVELRCDPISGHTALYWYRQSLGQGLEFLIYFQGNSAPDKSGLPSDRFSAERTGGSVSTLTIQRTQQEDSAVYLCASSPGQGEYEQYFGPGTRLTVT.

This chain uses TRBV1 with TRBJ2-2; TRBD1, as called in the table, went unchecked against the DNA. TRBV1 is annotated as a pseudogene. This CDR3 is 14 amino acids long. The CDR3 region has the DNA TGCACCAGCGGGATACAGGGGTGTACCGGGGAGCTGTTTTTT. This sequence encodes CTSGIQGCTGELFF.

The chain employs TRBV10-3 and TRBJ2-7, with 8 bases aligning to TRBD1. The CDR3 runs to 15 residues. Germline CDR1 is ENHRY and CDR2 is SYGVKD. The V segment lost 6 bases and the J segment 2 bases; nucleotides outside the gene matches: 9. The CDR3 protein is CAISPPGTGTYEQYF. Here the CDR3 DNA reads TGTGCCATCAGCCCCCCCGGGACAGGTACCTACGAGCAGTACTTC.

This chain joins TRBV4-1 and TRBJ2-5; 9 positions match TRBD2. The J call may be in error: the DNA end matches TRBJ2-7 better. This CDR3 contains 17 residues. Germline V gives CDR1 MGHRA, CDR2 YSYEKL. DNA of the CDR3: TGCGCCAGCAGCCCCTCCAGCGGTAGCGGGGGTATCTACGAGCAGTACTTC. This encodes CASSPSSGSGGIYEQYF.

This chain connects TRBV5-1 to TRBJ1-2; 10 bases map to TRBD1. Germline V gene lookup returns CDR1 SGHRS and CDR2 YFSETQ. J gave up 5 bases and V 7 bases, and 8 bases lay outside the gene matches. The CDR3 sequence is 14 residues long. CDR3 sequence: CASGQGGGEYGYTF. The DNA of the CDR3 is TGCGCCAGCGGACAGGGGGGGGGCGAATATGGCTACACCTTC.

The chain uses TRBV9 and TRBJ1-1; D gene ambiguous. V lost 4 bases to trimming and J lost 11 bases, with 21 bases between them. This CDR3 has 14 amino acids. CDR1 is SGDLS, CDR2 YYNGEE, per germline. The DNA for the CDR3 is TGTGCCAGCAGCACCAGGAACAGCCTTAGAGACGCTTTCTTT. Translated: CASSTRNSLRDAFF.

Comment on this clone: Other nucleotide sequences from this sample produce the same CDR3. V and J are TRBV27 and TRBJ1-1; unclear D gene. The CDR3 contains 13 residues. Looked up from germline, CDR1 is MNHEY and CDR2 is SMNVEV (reference sequence). V lost 2 bases and J lost 1, with 5 bases in between. The CDR3 here is CASSLGRNTEAFF. The CDR3 DNA reads TGTGCCAGCAGTTTAGGCAGGAACACTGAAGCTTTCTTT.

CDR3 bases: TGTGCCAGCAGTCCAGGGACAGGGGGCATTCAGCCCCAGCATTTT. Encoded protein: CASSPGTGGIQPQHF. The V and J genes are TRBV6-6 and TRBJ1-5; 12 bases map to TRBD1. Germline V gene data show CDR1 as MNHNY and CDR2 as SVGAGI (reference sequence). Trimming at V came to 5 bases and at J to 6 bases, leaving 5 bases not matched to a gene. There are 15 residues in the CDR3.

The table lists this clone with a few counts. V is TRBV5-4 and J is TRBJ2-7; 10 nucleotides line up with TRBD2. This CDR3 is built from 16 residues. Trimming took 4 bases from V and 2 from J; bases not matched to a gene: 9. Germline V lookup: CDR1 SGHNT, CDR2 YYREEE (reference sequence). The CDR3 sequence: CASSAWGSGGAYEQYF. The CDR3 region has the DNA TGTGCCAGCAGCGCCTGGGGAAGCGGGGGGGCCTACGAGCAGTACTTC. Using reference TRBV5-4 and TRBJ2-7 for the parts outside the CDR3, the full variable domain is ETGVTQSPTHLIKTRGQQVTLRCSSQSGHNTVSWYQQALGQGPQFIFQYYREEENGRGNFPPRFSGLQFPNYSSELNVNALELDDSALYLCASSAWGSGGAYEQYFGPGTRLTVT.

This clone showed up just a few times. The rearrangement uses TRBV21-1 and TRBJ1-5. TRBV21-1 represents a pseudogene. This CDR3 has 18 residues. CDR3 loop: CASRKGGGQFVRNQPQHF. The CDR3 nucleotides read TGTGCCAGCAGGAAAGGGGGGGGGCAGTTTGTGCGCAATCAGCCCCAGCATTTT.

Only a few counts were recorded for this clone. The rearrangement joins TRBV2 to TRBJ1-1, with D maybe TRBD1 (5 bases). Germline-derived CDR1 and CDR2 are SNHLY and FYNNEI. This CDR3 region has 13 residues. The V gene lost 11 bases and the J gene lost 1 base, with 14 bases spanning the gap. The CDR3 reads CAGQRGGNTEAFF. CDR3 bases: TGTGCCGGGCAAAGGGGAGGGAACACTGAAGCTTTCTTT.